The next 6 T cell receptor beta chains were all read from a single sample in a study of T cells in Graves' hyperthyroidism and ophthalmopathy. Using RNA transcripts as the source, TCR beta CDR3 regions were amplified. In the first-round RT-PCR of the TCR CDR3, the HTBI primer set was used. TCRdb itself ran the multiplex PCR reads through MiXCR, one entry per CDR3 protein. This sample has around 690,000 distinct CDR3 sequences; around 16% occur once, and the top ten carry roughly a sixth. Sequenced material: blood. The receptors derive from a man aged 50-59 years with Graves' hyperthyroidism.

The rearrangement uses TRBV24-1 and TRBJ2-3; D may be TRBD1 (5 bases). Germline values: CDR1 KGHDR, CDR2 SFDVKD. This CDR3 has 16 residues. Trimming removed 1 base at V and 4 bases at J, with 14 bases between. The CDR3 bases are TGTGCCACCAGTGATTTTTGGCAGGGCTTCCCAGATACGCAGTATTTT. Protein product: CATSDFWQGFPDTQYF.

In this sample, this clonotype turned up many times. The chain is built from TRBV27 and TRBJ1-1, with D perhaps TRBD1 (6 bases). Looked up from germline, CDR1 is MNHEY and CDR2 is SMNVEV (reference sequence). Trimming shortened V by 0 bases and J by 4 bases, and 15 bases separated the two germline ends. The CDR3 runs to 16 residues. The CDR3 DNA sequence: TGTGCCAGCAGTTTATCCGCCGGGGGGCGGATCACTGAAGCTTTCTTT. Amino acids: CASSLSAGGRITEAFF.

This clonotype was detected once. V and J are TRBV18 and TRBJ1-1, with D possibly matching TRBD1 (5 bases). Germline CDR1 KGHSH, CDR2 LQKENI. V was pared by 6 bases and J by 4 bases, with 18 bases between. The CDR3 runs to 15 residues. The CDR3 DNA is TGTGCCAGCTCTACGACAAGGGGCCAGGGCACTGAAGCTTTCTTT. The encoded protein is CASSTTRGQGTEAFF.

This clonotype was recorded a few times. The chain employs TRBV20-1 and TRBJ1-3; D might be TRBD1 (5 bases). Trimming stripped 0 bases from V and 4 bases from J, with 19 bases between. Per the germline V gene, CDR1 is DFQATT and CDR2 is SNEGSKA (reference sequence). This CDR3 comprises 17 residues. CDR3 protein: CSARDSLGAVTGNTIYF. DNA for the CDR3: TGCAGTGCTAGAGATTCATTAGGGGCGGTCACGGGAAACACCATATATTTT.

This clonotype was observed a handful of times. The chain has TRBV5-1 and TRBJ2-2; TRBD1 agrees at 10 bases. CDR3 length equals 14 residues. CDR1 is SGHRS, CDR2 YFSETQ, per germline. J was trimmed by 4 bases and V by 6 bases; bases with no gene match: 3. CDR3 DNA sequence: TGCGCCAGCACCAGGACAGGGGGCACCGGGGAGCTGTTTTTT. It translates to CASTRTGGTGELFF.

The gene calls are TRBV3-1 and TRBJ1-1; a possible D gene is TRBD1 (6 bases). Trimming shortened V by 0 bases and J by 3 bases, and 11 bases separated the two germline ends. Germline loops: CDR1 LGHDT, CDR2 YNNKEL (reference sequence). This CDR3 spans 15 amino acids. Here the CDR3 DNA reads TGTGCCAGCAGCCAAGATTTAGCAGGGGACACTGAAGCTTTCTTT. Translated: CASSQDLAGDTEAFF.